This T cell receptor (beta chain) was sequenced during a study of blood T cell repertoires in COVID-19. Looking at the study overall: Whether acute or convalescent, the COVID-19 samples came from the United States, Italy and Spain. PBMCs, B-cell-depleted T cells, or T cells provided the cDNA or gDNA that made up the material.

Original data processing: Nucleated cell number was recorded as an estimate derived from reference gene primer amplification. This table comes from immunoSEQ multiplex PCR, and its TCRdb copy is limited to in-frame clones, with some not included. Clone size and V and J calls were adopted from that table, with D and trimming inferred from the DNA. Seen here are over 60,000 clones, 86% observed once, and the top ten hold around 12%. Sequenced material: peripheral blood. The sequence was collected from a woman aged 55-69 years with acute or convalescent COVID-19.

The chain's CDR3 is CASSWVGTSGPPSSYNEQFF. The CDR3 nucleotides read TGTGCCAGCAGCTGGGTCGGGACTAGCGGGCCCCCGAGCTCCTACAATGAGCAGTTCTTC. J is TRBJ2-1 and V is TRBV7-3; 12 bases align to TRBD2. The junction had 13 bases not matched to a gene; V was cut back by 4 bases and J by 0 bases. Germline values: CDR1 SGHTA, CDR2 FQGTGA. CDR3 length equals 20 residues.